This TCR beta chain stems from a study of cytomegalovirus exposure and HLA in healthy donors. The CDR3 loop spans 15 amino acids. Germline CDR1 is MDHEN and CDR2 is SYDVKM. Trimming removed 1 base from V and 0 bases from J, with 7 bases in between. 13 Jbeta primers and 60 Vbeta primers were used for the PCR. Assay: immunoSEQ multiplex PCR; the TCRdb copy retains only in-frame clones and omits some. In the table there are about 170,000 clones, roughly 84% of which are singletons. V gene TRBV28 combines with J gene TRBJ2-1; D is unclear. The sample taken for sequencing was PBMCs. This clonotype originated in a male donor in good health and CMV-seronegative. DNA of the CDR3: TGTGCCAGCAGTTTATTAATCGGCTCCTACAATGAGCAGTTCTTC. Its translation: CASSLLIGSYNEQFF.